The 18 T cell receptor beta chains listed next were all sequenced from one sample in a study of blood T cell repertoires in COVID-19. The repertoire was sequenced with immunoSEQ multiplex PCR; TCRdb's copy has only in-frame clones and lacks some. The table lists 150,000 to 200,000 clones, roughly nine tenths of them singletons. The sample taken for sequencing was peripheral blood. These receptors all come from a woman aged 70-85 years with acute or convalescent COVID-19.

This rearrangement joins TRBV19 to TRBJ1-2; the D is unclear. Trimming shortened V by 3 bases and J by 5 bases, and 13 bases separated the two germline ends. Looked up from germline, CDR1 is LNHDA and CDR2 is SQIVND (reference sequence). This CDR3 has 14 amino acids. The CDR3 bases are TGTGCCAGTAGTATCCGTCCAGAAATATATGGCTACACCTTC. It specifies CASSIRPEIYGYTF.

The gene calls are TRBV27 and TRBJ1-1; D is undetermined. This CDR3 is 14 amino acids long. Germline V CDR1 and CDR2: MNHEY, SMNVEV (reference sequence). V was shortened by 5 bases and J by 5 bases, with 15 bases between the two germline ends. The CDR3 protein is CASSPLLAGTEAFF. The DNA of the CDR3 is TGTGCCAGCAGTCCCCTGCTAGCGGGTACTGAAGCTTTCTTT.

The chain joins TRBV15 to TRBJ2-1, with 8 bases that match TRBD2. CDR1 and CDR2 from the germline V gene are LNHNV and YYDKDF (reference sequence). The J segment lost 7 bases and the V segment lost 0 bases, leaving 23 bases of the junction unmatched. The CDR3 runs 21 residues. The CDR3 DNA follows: TGTGCCACCAGCAGAGATGCCGAGGGTAGCTTTTCACGGGAGGGCCGGAATGAGCAGTTCTTC. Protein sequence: CATSRDAEGSFSREGRNEQFF. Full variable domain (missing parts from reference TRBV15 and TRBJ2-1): DAMVIQNPRYQVTQFGKPVTLSCSQTLNHNVMYWYQQKSSQAPKLLFHYYDKDFNNEADTPDNFQSRRPNTSFCFLDIRSPGLGDTAMYLCATSRDAEGSFSREGRNEQFFGPGTRLTVL.

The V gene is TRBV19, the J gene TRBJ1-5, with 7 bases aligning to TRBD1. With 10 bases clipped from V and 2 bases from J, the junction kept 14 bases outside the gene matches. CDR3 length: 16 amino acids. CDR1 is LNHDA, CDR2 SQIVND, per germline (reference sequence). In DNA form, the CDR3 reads TGTGCCAATATCGGACAGGTTATTTGTGGCAATCAGCCCCAGCATTTT. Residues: CANIGQVICGNQPQHF. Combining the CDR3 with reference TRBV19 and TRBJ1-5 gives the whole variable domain DGGITQSPKYLFRKEGQNVTLSCEQNLNHDAMYWYRQDPGQGLRLIYYSQIVNDFQKGDIAEGYSVSREKKESFPLTVTSAQKNPTAFYLCANIGQVICGNQPQHFGDGTRLSIL.

CDR3 sequence reads: CATSSWTRKSSYEQYF. The DNA for the CDR3 is TGTGCCACCAGCAGCTGGACAAGGAAAAGCTCCTACGAGCAGTACTTC. The rearrangement joins TRBV15 to TRBJ2-7; a possible D gene is TRBD1 (5 bases). Germline CDR1 LNHNV, CDR2 YYDKDF (reference sequence). Trimming cost V 3 bases and J 0 bases, with 15 bases left between them. This CDR3 is 16 amino acids long.

The CDR3 region has the DNA TGTGCCAGCAGGACCAGGGTTCAGGGGGAAAAACTGTTTTTT. Its translation is CASRTRVQGEKLFF. The chain uses TRBV28 and TRBJ1-4, with D maybe TRBD1 (6 bases). Looked up from germline, CDR1 is MDHEN and CDR2 is SYDVKM. V shed 6 bases and J shed 8 bases, with 16 bases lying between them. The CDR3 has 14 residues.

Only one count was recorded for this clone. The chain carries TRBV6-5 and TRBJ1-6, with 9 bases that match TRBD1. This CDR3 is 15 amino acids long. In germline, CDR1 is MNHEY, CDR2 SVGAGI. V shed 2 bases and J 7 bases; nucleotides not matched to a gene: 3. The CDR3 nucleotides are TGTGCCAGCAGTTACAGACAGGGGGGGAATTCACCCCTCCACTTT. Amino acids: CASSYRQGGNSPLHF.

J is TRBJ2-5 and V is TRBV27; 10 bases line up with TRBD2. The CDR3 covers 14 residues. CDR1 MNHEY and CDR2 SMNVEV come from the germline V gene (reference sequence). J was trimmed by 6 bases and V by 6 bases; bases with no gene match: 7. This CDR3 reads CASRKPGLAKTQYF. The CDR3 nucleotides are TGTGCCAGCAGGAAACCGGGACTAGCGAAGACCCAGTACTTC.

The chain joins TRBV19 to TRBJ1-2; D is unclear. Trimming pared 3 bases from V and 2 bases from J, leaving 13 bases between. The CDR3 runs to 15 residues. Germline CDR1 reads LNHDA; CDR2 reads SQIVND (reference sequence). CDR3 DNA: TGTGCCAGTAGTATCCCGGGAGGGCGCAACTATGGCTACACCTTC. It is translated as CASSIPGGRNYGYTF. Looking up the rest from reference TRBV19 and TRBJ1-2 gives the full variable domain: DGGITQSPKYLFRKEGQNVTLSCEQNLNHDAMYWYRQDPGQGLRLIYYSQIVNDFQKGDIAEGYSVSREKKESFPLTVTSAQKNPTAFYLCASSIPGGRNYGYTFGSGTRLTVV.

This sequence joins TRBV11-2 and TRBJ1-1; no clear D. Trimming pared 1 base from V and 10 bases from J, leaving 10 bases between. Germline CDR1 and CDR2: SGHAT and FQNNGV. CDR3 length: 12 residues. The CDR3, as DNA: TGTGCCAGCAGCTTAGGGGAGGTTGCAGCTTTCTTT. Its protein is CASSLGEVAAFF.

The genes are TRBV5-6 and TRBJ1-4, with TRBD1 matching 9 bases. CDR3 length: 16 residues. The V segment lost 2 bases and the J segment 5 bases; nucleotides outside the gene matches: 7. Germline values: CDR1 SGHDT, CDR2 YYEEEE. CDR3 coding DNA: TGTGCCAGCAGCTTATTTCTCGGGACAGGGAATGAAAAACTGTTTTTT. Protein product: CASSLFLGTGNEKLFF.

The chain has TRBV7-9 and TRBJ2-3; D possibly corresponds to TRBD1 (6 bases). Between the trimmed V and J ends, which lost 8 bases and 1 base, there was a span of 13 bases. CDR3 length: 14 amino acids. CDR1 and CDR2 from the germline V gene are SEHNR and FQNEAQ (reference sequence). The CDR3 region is CASAVRQGTDTQYF. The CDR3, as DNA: TGTGCCAGCGCGGTAAGACAGGGCACAGATACGCAGTATTTT.

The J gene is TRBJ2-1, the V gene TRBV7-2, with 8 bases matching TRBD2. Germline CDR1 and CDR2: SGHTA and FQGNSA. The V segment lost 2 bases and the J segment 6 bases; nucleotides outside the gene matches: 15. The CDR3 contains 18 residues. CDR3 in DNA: TGTGCCAGCAGCTTAACCGGACTAGCCGGGACTGCGATCAATGAGCAGTTCTTC. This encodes CASSLTGLAGTAINEQFF.

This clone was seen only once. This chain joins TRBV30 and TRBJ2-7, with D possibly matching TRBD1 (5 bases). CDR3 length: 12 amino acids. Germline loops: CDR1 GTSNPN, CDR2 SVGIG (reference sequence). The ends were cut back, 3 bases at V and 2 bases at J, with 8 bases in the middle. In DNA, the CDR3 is TGTGCCTGGAGGGGGCTTACCTACGAGCAGTACTTC. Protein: CAWRGLTYEQYF.

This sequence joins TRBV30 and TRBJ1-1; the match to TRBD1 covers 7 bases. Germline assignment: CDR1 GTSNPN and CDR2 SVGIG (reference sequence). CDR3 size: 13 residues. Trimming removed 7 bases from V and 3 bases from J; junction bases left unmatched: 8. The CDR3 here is CASEGAMDTEAFF. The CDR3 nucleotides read TGTGCCTCAGAGGGGGCGATGGACACTGAAGCTTTCTTT.

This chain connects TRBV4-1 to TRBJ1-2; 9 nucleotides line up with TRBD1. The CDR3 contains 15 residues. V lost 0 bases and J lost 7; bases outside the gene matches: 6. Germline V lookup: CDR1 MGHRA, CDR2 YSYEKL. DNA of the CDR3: TGCGCCAGCAGCCAAGATCCTGGGGACAGGGCTGGCTACACCTTC. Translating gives CASSQDPGDRAGYTF.

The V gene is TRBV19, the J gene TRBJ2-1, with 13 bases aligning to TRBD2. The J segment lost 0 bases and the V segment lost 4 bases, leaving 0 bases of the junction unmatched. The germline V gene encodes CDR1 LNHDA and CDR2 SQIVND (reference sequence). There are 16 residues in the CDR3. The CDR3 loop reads CASSRTSGSSYNEQFF. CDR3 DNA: TGTGCCAGTAGTAGGACTAGCGGGAGCTCCTACAATGAGCAGTTCTTC.

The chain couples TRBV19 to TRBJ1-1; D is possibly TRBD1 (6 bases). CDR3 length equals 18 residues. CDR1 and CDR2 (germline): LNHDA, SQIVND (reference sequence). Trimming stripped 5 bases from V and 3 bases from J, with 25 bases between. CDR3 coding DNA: TGTGCCAGTAGTGCAAAAGGGGGACACAGAGTTTGGGACACTGAAGCTTTCTTT. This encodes CASSAKGGHRVWDTEAFF.